This TCR beta chain was found in a study of Graves' ophthalmopathy and Graves' hyperthyroidism. Study summary: Samples of peripheral blood were obtained at initial diagnosis, prior to treatment of any kind. Study-level results: This model predicted ophthalmopathy progression (sensitivity 70% to 71%, specificity about 72%).

Germline CDR1 is SGHRS and CDR2 is YFSETQ. Trimming shortened V by 4 bases and J by 3 bases, and 23 bases separated the two germline ends. This CDR3 region has 17 residues. This clonotype was seen ten or more times. What it recognizes is unknown. RNA transcripts served as template for amplifying TCR beta CDR3 sequences. Second-round multiplex PCR came after a first-round RT-PCR that employed HTBI primers. MiXCR, run by TCRdb on the multiplex PCR reads, gives a single entry per CDR3 protein. The profile shows some 380,000 distinct CDR3 sequences, less than 20% of them singletons. The sequence was collected from a woman aged 18-29 years with stable Graves' hyperthyroidism. The specimen sequenced was peripheral blood. The genes are TRBV5-1 and TRBJ2-7, with D maybe TRBD2 (7 bases). CDR3 region: CASSRAGGAGAIYEQYF. The CDR3 DNA reads TGCGCCAGCAGCCGGGCAGGCGGGGCGGGGGCGATCTACGAGCAGTACTTC.